These 25 T cell receptor beta chains came from one sample sequenced in a study of blood T cells in healthy people across ages. Primed by a sample-barcoded 5' primer and a J-beta primer mix, a second PCR proceeded for 7 to 11 cycles. In TCRdb, the 5' RACE reads were re-called with MiXCR into one record per CDR3 protein. The sample consists of about 1.5 million distinct CDR3 sequences, under 55% of them appearing once. Sequencing input: blood. These receptors all come from a woman aged 18-30 years in good health.

This clonotype was picked up a small number of times. The chain joins TRBV7-9 to TRBJ1-1; TRBD1 aligns across 9 bases. The CDR3 has 16 amino acids. Germline V lookup: CDR1 SEHNR, CDR2 FQNEAQ (reference sequence). Germline trimming cut 5 bases from V and 0 bases from J; bases unmatched to any gene: 7. CDR3 in DNA: TGTGCCAGCAGCACTGGGACAGGGTATATGAACACTGAAGCTTTCTTT. Translated, it gives CASSTGTGYMNTEAFF. Full variable domain (remainder filled in from reference TRBV7-9 and TRBJ1-1): DTGVSQNPRHKITKRGQNVTFRCDPISEHNRLYWYRQTLGQGPEFLTYFQNEAQLEKSRLLSDRFSAERPKGSFSTLEIQRTEQGDSAMYLCASSTGTGYMNTEAFFGQGTRLTVV.

The CDR3 DNA sequence: TGCAGCGGTTTTAGCGGGAGCTCCTACGAGCAGTACTTC. This translates into CSGFSGSSYEQYF. The gene calls are TRBV29-1 and TRBJ2-7; 9 bases map to TRBD2. Germline trimming cut 7 bases from V and 0 bases from J; bases unmatched to any gene: 4. The CDR3 is made up of 13 amino acids. CDR1 and CDR2 (germline): SQVTM, ANQGSEA.

This clonotype was found many times. This chain links TRBV21-1 with TRBJ2-3; the D segment call TRBD2 is taken from the table without a DNA check. TRBV21-1 is flagged as a pseudogene. This CDR3 is built from 13 residues. The CDR3: CASITAGGDTQYF. CDR3 DNA: TGTGCCAGCATAACAGCGGGAGGAGATACGCAGTATTTT.

This chain links TRBV7-2 with TRBJ2-1; D not resolved. CDR3 size: 15 residues. Germline CDR1 SGHTA, CDR2 FQGNSA. Deletions cut 1 base from V and 9 bases from J, with 16 bases between. The CDR3, as DNA: TGTGCCAGCAGCTTAGAGCGATGGCGCTCCACTGAGCAGTTCTTC. Its protein product is CASSLERWRSTEQFF.

The rearrangement links TRBV16 to TRBJ2-5, with TRBD1 matching 8 bases. The J call may be in error: the DNA end matches TRBJ2-7 better. In germline, CDR1 is KGHSY, CDR2 FQNENV. The CDR3 consists of 15 residues. CDR3 loop: CASSHRASGGHEQYF. The CDR3 DNA reads TGTGCCAGCAGCCATCGCGCCTCAGGGGGCCACGAGCAGTACTTC.

This clonotype came up a few times. This chain's CDR3 is CASSGGSTADTQYF. CDR3 nucleotide sequence: TGTGCCAGCAGCGGCGGGTCTACCGCAGATACGCAGTATTTT. The V gene is TRBV9, the J gene TRBJ2-3; D might be TRBD2 (5 bases). Per germline, CDR1 SGDLS and CDR2 YYNGEE. V was cut by 3 bases and J by 4 bases, with 12 bases left in between. The CDR3 totals 14 residues.

This clonotype was detected only a few times. The chain joins TRBV25-1 to TRBJ2-3, with 12 bases lining up with TRBD2. The CDR3 totals 17 residues. The ends lost 4 bases at V and 4 bases at J; junction bases unmatched: 9. CDR1 is MGHDK and CDR2 is SYGVNS in the germline V gene. This CDR3 is CASSARRLAGEADTQYF. In DNA, the CDR3 is TGTGCCAGCAGTGCCCGTCGACTAGCGGGAGAAGCAGATACGCAGTATTTT.

This chain joins TRBV12-5 and TRBJ1-5; D is ambiguous. The germline V and J ends were trimmed by 1 base and 3 bases, with 13 bases remaining between them. Germline V CDR1 and CDR2: LGHNT, FRNRAP. CDR3 size: 16 residues. Here the CDR3 DNA reads TGTGCTAGTGGTTTGGGAGGGAGAGGAAACAATCAGCCCCAGCATTTT. It specifies CASGLGGRGNNQPQHF.

The V and J genes are TRBV24-1 and TRBJ2-3; no clear D. CDR1 KGHDR and CDR2 SFDVKD come from the germline V gene. The CDR3 loop spans 16 amino acids. The V end was cut by 5 bases, the J end by 0 bases, with 14 bases between. CDR3 in amino acids: CATSAESASSTDTQYF. CDR3 coding DNA: TGTGCCACCAGTGCGGAGAGTGCCTCTAGCACAGATACGCAGTATTTT.

The CDR3 nucleotides are TGCAGTGCTAGAGACCGGGCCGACCAAGAGACCCAGTACTTC. Its translation is CSARDRADQETQYF. The chain links TRBV20-1 to TRBJ2-7; no definite D call. The end of the DNA fits TRBJ2-5 better, so the J call may be wrong. The CDR3 totals 14 residues. Germline CDR1 DFQATT, CDR2 SNEGSKA (reference sequence).

The V call is TRBV7-2, the J call TRBJ2-1; a weak D match, TRBD1 (5 bases). The CDR3 sequence is 13 residues long. V was pared by 1 base and J by 12 bases, with 13 bases between. Looked up from germline, CDR1 is SGHTA and CDR2 is FQGNSA. CDR3 nucleotides: TGTGCCAGCAGCTTAGGTGAGCGCCAGGGGCAGTTCTTC. Protein sequence: CASSLGERQGQFF.

This sequence joins TRBV27 and TRBJ2-2; D remains unclear. The CDR3 spans 14 residues. The V gene's germline CDR1 is MNHEY and CDR2 SMNVEV (reference sequence). V lost 0 bases and J lost 4, with 6 bases in between. The CDR3, as DNA: TGTGCCAGCAGTTTATCCCCTGGCACCGGGGAGCTGTTTTTT. This sequence encodes CASSLSPGTGELFF.

This clonotype has ten or more counts. V is TRBV11-1 and J is TRBJ2-5; tentative D call: TRBD2 (5 bases). This CDR3 spans 16 amino acids. CDR1 and CDR2 from the germline V gene are SGHAT and FQDESV (reference sequence). V was cut by 3 bases and J by 2 bases, with 16 bases left in between. CDR3 in DNA: TGTGCCAGCAGCTTGCGGGTGGTTGTCCATCAAGAGACCCAGTACTTC. Its protein is CASSLRVVVHQETQYF. The full variable domain, completed using reference TRBV11-1 and TRBJ2-5, is EAEVAQSPRYKITEKSQAVAFWCDPISGHATLYWYRQILGQGPELLVQFQDESVVDDSQLPKDRFSAERLKGVDSTLKIQPAELGDSAMYLCASSLRVVVHQETQYFGPGTRLLVL.

The V call is TRBV6-5, the J call TRBJ2-3; no clear D gene. The CDR3 is made up of 13 amino acids. Germline assignment: CDR1 MNHEY and CDR2 SVGAGI. Trimming pared 0 bases from V and 6 bases from J, leaving 7 bases between. CDR3 bases: TGTGCCAGCAGTTACTCTCAGGCGGATACGCAGTATTTT. Protein sequence: CASSYSQADTQYF.

This clonotype was recorded only once. The chain uses TRBV4-3 and TRBJ1-1; no clear D. The V gene lost 2 bases and the J gene lost 1 base, with 11 bases spanning the gap. Germline lookup yields CDR1 LGHNA and CDR2 YSLEER. This CDR3 spans 15 amino acids. The CDR3 nucleotides read TGCGCCAGCAGCCAAAACGGACTAAAGAACACTGAAGCTTTCTTT. Its translation is CASSQNGLKNTEAFF.

This clonotype was counted once. J is TRBJ1-2 and V is TRBV7-2; maybe TRBD1 (6 bases). Germline V lookup: CDR1 SGHTA, CDR2 FQGNSA. The CDR3 has 17 amino acids. With 1 base removed from V and 4 bases from J, the gap between germline ends came to 19 bases. Here the CDR3 DNA reads TGTGCCAGCAGCTTAGTTCTCGGACAGCAAACGAGCTATGGCTACACCTTC. Translated: CASSLVLGQQTSYGYTF.

As regards this clonotype: One junction end does not reproduce the germline sequence, and a read error may be involved. V gene TRBV28 combines with J gene TRBJ2-7; D is unclear. The germline gives CDR1 MDHEN, CDR2 SYDVKM. This CDR3 contains 15 residues. In nucleotides, the CDR3 is TGTGCCAGCAGTTGCCGGAGTGGACGGTCGTACGGGCAGTACTTC. Translated: CASSCRSGRSYGQYF.

The chain joins TRBV28 to TRBJ2-7; 14 bases are shared with TRBD2. In germline, CDR1 is MDHEN, CDR2 SYDVKM. V trimming: 5 bases; J trimming: 3 bases; junction bases outside the gene matches: 6. The CDR3 is made up of 16 amino acids. As DNA, the CDR3 is TGTGCCAGCAGTACGGGACTAGCGGGAGCTCGCTACGAGCAGTACTTC. It specifies CASSTGLAGARYEQYF.

This clonotype occurred a few times. This chain links TRBV7-2 with TRBJ2-3; TRBD2 aligns across 7 bases. CDR1 is SGHTA, CDR2 FQGNSA, per germline. The CDR3 runs 17 residues. J gave up 1 base and V 5 bases, and 12 bases lay outside the gene matches. The CDR3 loop reads CASSLQGSGIRTDTQYF. The CDR3 region has the DNA TGTGCCAGCAGCCTCCAAGGGAGCGGGATACGCACAGATACGCAGTATTTT.

The chain carries TRBV7-2 and TRBJ2-1, with 8 bases identical to TRBD2. This CDR3 comprises 17 residues. The germline gives CDR1 SGHTA, CDR2 FQGNSA. The J segment lost 4 bases and the V segment lost 1 base, leaving 9 bases of the junction unmatched. The CDR3 reads CASSLVSAGGTYNEQFF. The CDR3 coding sequence is TGTGCCAGCAGCTTAGTTTCGGCGGGGGGCACGTACAATGAGCAGTTCTTC.

V gene TRBV2 combines with J gene TRBJ2-5, with TRBD2 matching 7 bases. V was clipped by 4 bases and J by 11 bases; unmatched bases: 10. CDR1 and CDR2 from the germline V gene are SNHLY and FYNNEI. CDR3 length: 13 residues. The CDR3 sequence: CASSAPSGDWQYF. In DNA, the CDR3 is TGTGCCAGCAGTGCCCCTAGCGGAGATTGGCAGTACTTC.

This clonotype turned up a few times. This chain joins TRBV27 and TRBJ1-2; perhaps TRBD1 as D (5 bases). CDR3 length: 14 residues. CDR1 is MNHEY, CDR2 SMNVEV, per germline (reference sequence). V was clipped by 5 bases and J by 5 bases, with 15 bases between them. The CDR3 spells CASSPDNPGYGYTF. CDR3 DNA sequence: TGTGCCAGCAGTCCGGACAACCCTGGGTATGGCTACACCTTC.

This chain connects TRBV20-1 to TRBJ1-2, with D hard to call. Between the trimmed V and J ends, which lost 6 bases and 4 bases, there was a span of 21 bases. Germline CDR1 and CDR2: DFQATT and SNEGSKA (reference sequence). The CDR3 is 15 amino acids. CDR3 protein: CSALLPGRGSYGYTF. The CDR3 nucleotides read TGCAGTGCCCTCTTACCGGGCCGCGGGAGCTATGGCTACACCTTC.

This clonotype was picked up a small number of times. This may be a read error: a much more frequent sequence differs by one nucleotide. The J gene is TRBJ2-1, the V gene TRBV18; the D is unclear. The closer fit of TRBJ2-7 to the DNA end suggests the J call may be wrong. This CDR3 has 14 amino acids. Germline CDR1 KGHSH, CDR2 LQKENI. The DNA of the CDR3 is TGTGCCAGCTCACCACCTAGCTCCTACAATGAGCAGTACTTC. The encoded protein is CASSPPSSYNEQYF.

The rearrangement joins TRBV28 to TRBJ2-3; D is possibly TRBD2 (7 bases). The V gene's germline CDR1 is MDHEN and CDR2 SYDVKM. CDR3 length: 15 amino acids. V lost 3 bases and J 2 bases, leaving 12 bases between the germline ends. The CDR3 spells CASSFGGGHTDTQYF. The CDR3 DNA reads as TGTGCCAGCAGTTTCGGCGGGGGACACACAGATACGCAGTATTTT.